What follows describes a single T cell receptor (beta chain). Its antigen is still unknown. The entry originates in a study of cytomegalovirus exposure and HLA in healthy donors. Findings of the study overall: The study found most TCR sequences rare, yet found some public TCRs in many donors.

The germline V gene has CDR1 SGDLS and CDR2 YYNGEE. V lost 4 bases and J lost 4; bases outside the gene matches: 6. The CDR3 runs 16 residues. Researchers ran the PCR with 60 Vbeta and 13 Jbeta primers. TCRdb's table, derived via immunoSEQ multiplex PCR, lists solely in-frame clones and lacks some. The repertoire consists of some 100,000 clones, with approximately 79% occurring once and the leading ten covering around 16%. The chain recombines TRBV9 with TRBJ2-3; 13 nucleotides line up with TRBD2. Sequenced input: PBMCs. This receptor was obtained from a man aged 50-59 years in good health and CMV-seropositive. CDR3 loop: CASSNQLAGGPDTQYF. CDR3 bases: TGTGCCAGCAGCAACCAACTAGCGGGAGGGCCAGATACGCAGTATTTT.